These 9 T cell receptor beta chains were all obtained from the same sample, sequenced in a study of T-cell reconstitution after alpha-beta-depleted transplantation in children. TCRbeta library construction was performed incorporating unique molecular identifiers. TCRdb processed the PCR reads anew with MiXCR; each CDR3 protein has one entry. The table lists some 200,000 distinct CDR3 sequences, 7.5% to 9.5% of them singletons. The input for sequencing was PBMCs, mostly from graft donor cells, taken 360 days after TCRalphabeta/CD19-depleted stem cell transplant. All receptors come from a male patient between 2 and 15 years old who had a stem cell transplant for acute myeloid leukemia, so the T cells may come from the graft donor.

There are many counts of this clonotype. The chain has TRBV12-5 and TRBJ2-1; D uncertain. This CDR3 has 12 amino acids. The germline V gene encodes CDR1 LGHNT and CDR2 FRNRAP. V lost 6 bases and J lost 4, with 7 bases in between. CDR3 DNA sequence: TGTGCTAGTGGCCCCCCGTACAATGAGCAGTTCTTC. This encodes CASGPPYNEQFF.

This clonotype appeared many times. CDR3 sequence: CASSFGVGGYTF. The CDR3 DNA sequence: TGTGCCAGCAGTTTCGGAGTGGGAGGCTACACCTTC. The chain combines TRBV12-3 or TRBV12-4 with TRBJ1-2; D remains ambiguous. The CDR3 extends over 12 amino acids. V gave up 3 bases and J gave up 8 bases, with 10 bases separating them.

In this sample, this clonotype turned up many times. The chain employs TRBV10-3 and TRBJ2-3; 8 nucleotides align to TRBD1. Germline V gives CDR1 ENHRY, CDR2 SYGVKD. The CDR3 covers 17 residues. Losses at the gene ends were 3 bases for V and 4 bases for J; bases not matched to a gene: 12. The CDR3: CAISDVGRTGSADTQYF. CDR3 nucleotides: TGTGCCATCAGTGACGTCGGAAGGACAGGGAGTGCAGATACGCAGTATTTT.

The rearrangement joins TRBV5-1 to TRBJ1-2; 12 bases are shared with TRBD1. Losses at the gene ends were 4 bases for V and 0 bases for J; bases not matched to a gene: 13. The germline V gene encodes CDR1 SGHRS and CDR2 YFSETQ. CDR3 length equals 19 residues. CDR3 nucleotide sequence: TGCGCCAGCAGCCGAAATCGTCCGGGACAGGGGGCCCCTAACTATGGCTACACCTTC. Amino acid sequence: CASSRNRPGQGAPNYGYTF.

This clonotype was observed many times. The chain links TRBV6-5 to TRBJ2-7; D is possibly TRBD2 (6 bases). Between the trimmed V and J ends, which lost 7 bases and 1 base, there was a span of 14 bases. CDR1 is MNHEY, CDR2 SVGAGI, per germline. CDR3 length: 14 amino acids. The CDR3 loop is CASIGWGRSYEQYF. CDR3 bases: TGTGCCAGCATAGGATGGGGGAGGTCCTACGAGCAGTACTTC.

The CDR3 DNA is TGTGCCAGCAGCTTAAGTATTACAGGGATATTTACTGAAGCTTTCTTT. It translates to CASSLSITGIFTEAFF. This chain links TRBV7-2 with TRBJ1-1; perhaps TRBD1 as D (6 bases). CDR1 and CDR2 from the germline V gene are SGHTA and FQGNSA. The V end lost 2 bases, the J end lost 5 bases, and 18 bases lay between the germline ends. The CDR3 is 16 residues long.

This clonotype was seen many times. The chain carries TRBV21-1 and TRBJ2-5; the DNA was not compared with TRBD2, the D call given in the table. TRBV21-1 is reported as a pseudogene. This CDR3 is built from 18 residues. The CDR3 DNA is TGTGCCAGCAGCAAAGCGCGGAGACTAGCGGGGAATGGAGGGACCCAGTACTTC. It specifies CASSKARRLAGNGGTQYF.

This clonotype was observed at least ten times. The chain carries TRBV9 and TRBJ2-1; 11 bases align to TRBD2. The CDR3 spans 17 residues. CDR1 and CDR2 from the germline V gene are SGDLS and YYNGEE. V shed 0 bases and J 3 bases; nucleotides not matched to a gene: 5. The CDR3 bases are TGTGCCAGCAGCGTAGTTCGTACTAGCGGGAGCTACAATGAGCAGTTCTTC. Translated, it gives CASSVVRTSGSYNEQFF.

There are a few counts of this clonotype. This sequence joins TRBV20-1 and TRBJ2-5; 13 bases align to TRBD2. This CDR3 is built from 15 residues. With V trimmed by 4 bases and J by 5 bases, 7 bases remained unmatched. The germline gives CDR1 DFQATT, CDR2 SNEGSKA (reference sequence). DNA of the CDR3: TGCAGTGCTATAGGACTAGCGGGGGAGGAGGAGACCCAGTACTTC. Its protein product is CSAIGLAGEEETQYF.